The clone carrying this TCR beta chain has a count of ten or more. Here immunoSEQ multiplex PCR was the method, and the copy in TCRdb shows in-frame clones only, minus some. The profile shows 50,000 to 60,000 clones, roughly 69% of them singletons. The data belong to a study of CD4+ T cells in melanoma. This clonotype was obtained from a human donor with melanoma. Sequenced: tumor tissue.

For the CDR3, the DNA is TGTGCCAGCAGCACCACGGACAGGGGTTCCTACGAGCAGTACTTC. Translating it yields CASSTTDRGSYEQYF. This rearrangement joins TRBV7-9 to TRBJ2-7; TRBD1 agrees at 9 bases. J gave up 1 base and V 5 bases, and 6 bases lay outside the gene matches. Germline assignment: CDR1 SEHNR and CDR2 FQNEAQ (reference sequence). The CDR3 runs 15 residues. Complete variable domain (other parts from reference TRBV7-9 and TRBJ2-7): DTGVSQNPRHKITKRGQNVTFRCDPISEHNRLYWYRQTLGQGPEFLTYFQNEAQLEKSRLLSDRFSAERPKGSFSTLEIQRTEQGDSAMYLCASSTTDRGSYEQYFGPGTRLTVT.